This passage covers 25 T cell receptor beta chains from one sample sequenced in a study of T cells in localized non-small cell lung cancer. Profiled with immunoSEQ multiplex PCR; TCRdb holds only in-frame clones, not every one. The sample includes nearly 2,000 clones, less than 35% of them seen just once. Sample: lung tumor tissue, taken before any cancer treatment. The receptors were gathered from a male donor older than 55 with stage I squamous cell lung carcinoma.

The chain combines TRBV30 with TRBJ1-4; the D gene is possibly TRBD1 (6 bases). The germline V gene has CDR1 GTSNPN and CDR2 SVGIG (reference sequence). V shed 0 bases and J shed 4 bases, with 27 bases lying between them. This CDR3 has 20 residues. DNA for the CDR3: TGTGCCTGGAGTGTCCCAGCAAGTAGATCCCCAAGGGGGGTTAATGAAAAACTGTTTTTT. Its protein is CAWSVPASRSPRGVNEKLFF.

The chain joins TRBV28 to TRBJ2-7; 11 nucleotides agree with TRBD2. Unmatched junction bases numbered 7, after V lost 6 bases and J lost 0 bases. Germline V gene data show CDR1 as MDHEN and CDR2 as SYDVKM. The length of the CDR3 is 16 residues. CDR3 nucleotides: TGTGCCAGCAGGCGTCTAGCGGGAGGATCCTCCTACGAGCAGTACTTC. This encodes CASRRLAGGSSYEQYF.

This clone is medium-sized. V usage is TRBV11-3 and J usage is TRBJ2-6, with D tentatively TRBD1 (5 bases). With 3 bases removed from V and 2 bases from J, the gap between germline ends came to 11 bases. The CDR3 is 16 residues long. Germline V gene lookup returns CDR1 SGHNT and CDR2 YENEEA. Here the CDR3 DNA reads TGTGCCAGCAGCTTGTGGACCAGGGCTGGGGCCAACGTCCTGACTTTC. Residues: CASSLWTRAGANVLTF.

The rearrangement uses TRBV28 and TRBJ2-7, with 8 bases aligning to TRBD2. This CDR3 has 14 residues. V lost 6 bases to trimming and J lost 7 bases; unmatched junction nucleotides: 11. The V gene's germline CDR1 is MDHEN and CDR2 SYDVKM. The CDR3 reads CASSGWVAGTEQYF. The DNA of the CDR3 is TGTGCCAGCAGCGGGTGGGTAGCGGGAACTGAGCAGTACTTC.

This clone was observed a few times. The CDR3 sequence is CASRFPGPNYYGYTF. Here the CDR3 DNA reads TGTGCAAGTCGCTTTCCTGGGCCGAACTACTATGGCTACACCTTC. The rearrangement links TRBV12-2 to TRBJ1-2; TRBD1, as called in the table, went unchecked against the DNA. TRBV12-2 is tagged as a pseudogene. The CDR3 totals 15 residues.

This chain connects TRBV9 to TRBJ2-7; a possible D gene is TRBD1 (6 bases). This CDR3 has 15 amino acids. The germline CDR1 and CDR2 sequences are SGDLS and YYNGEE. V gave up 5 bases and J gave up 4 bases, with 19 bases separating them. The CDR3 loop is CASSEVWQGSYEQYF. CDR3 in DNA: TGTGCCAGCAGTGAAGTTTGGCAGGGGTCGTACGAGCAGTACTTC.

In its sample, this clone is medium-sized. This chain uses TRBV11-3 with TRBJ1-6, with no clear D. Looked up from germline, CDR1 is SGHNT and CDR2 is YENEEA. This CDR3 comprises 18 residues. V lost 4 bases and J lost 0, with 16 bases in between. The CDR3 spells CASSSTRRTSSYNSPLHF. The CDR3 DNA follows: TGTGCCAGCAGCTCAACCAGGAGAACAAGCTCCTATAATTCACCCCTCCACTTT.

In its sample, this clone is medium-sized. The chain employs TRBV6-8 and TRBJ2-3; TRBD2 agrees at 8 bases. CDR3 length: 15 residues. Germline V gene lookup returns CDR1 MNHGY and CDR2 SAAAGT. J gave up 5 bases and V 0 bases, and 4 bases lay outside the gene matches. CDR3 region: CASSYSSGRIDTQYF. As DNA, the CDR3 is TGTGCCAGCAGTTACTCGAGCGGGAGAATAGATACGCAGTATTTT.

Within the sample, this clone is medium-sized. The rearrangement joins TRBV7-7 to TRBJ2-2, with D perhaps TRBD2 (6 bases). Deletions cut 3 bases from V and 1 base from J, with 9 bases between. Looked up from germline, CDR1 is SSHAT and CDR2 is FNYEAQ (reference sequence). The CDR3 totals 15 residues. CDR3 nucleotide sequence: TGTGCCAGCAGCTTGGGACTTCAGAACACCGGGGAGCTGTTTTTT. It translates to CASSLGLQNTGELFF.

This clone counts as medium-sized. V usage is TRBV11-3 and J usage is TRBJ2-1; D may match TRBD1 or TRBD2 (5 bases each). The CDR3 has 15 residues. Trimming removed 3 bases at V and 6 bases at J, with 15 bases between. Germline V gene lookup returns CDR1 SGHNT and CDR2 YENEEA. The CDR3 loop reads CASSFRDGGANEQFF. DNA for the CDR3: TGTGCCAGCAGCTTTCGGGACGGAGGTGCCAATGAGCAGTTCTTC.

This clone has just a few counts. The J gene is TRBJ1-6, the V gene TRBV9, with TRBD1 identical over 7 bases. V lost 3 bases to trimming and J lost 8 bases; unmatched junction nucleotides: 14. From germline, CDR1 is SGDLS and CDR2 YYNGEE. The CDR3 runs 17 residues. The CDR3, as DNA: TGTGCCAGCAGCGGAGATCCTAGAAGGGGGCGGGATTCACCCCTCCACTTT. Its translation is CASSGDPRRGRDSPLHF.

The chain carries TRBV19 and TRBJ2-7; D possibly uses TRBD1 or TRBD2 (5 bases each). CDR1 is LNHDA, CDR2 SQIVND, per germline (reference sequence). The V gene lost 1 base and the J gene lost 4 bases, with 11 bases spanning the gap. CDR3 size: 14 residues. CDR3 DNA: TGTGCCAGTAGTATAGGGTGGGGACCATACGAGCAGTACTTC. It encodes CASSIGWGPYEQYF.

This clone was observed a handful of times. V is TRBV6-8 and J is TRBJ1-6, with D unresolved. The CDR3 length is 13 residues. CDR1 is MNHGY and CDR2 is SAAAGT in the germline V gene. The V end was cut by 2 bases, the J end by 8 bases, with 7 bases between. The CDR3 DNA sequence: TGTGCCAGCAGTTACAGGGAATATTCACCCCTCCACTTT. Amino acid sequence: CASSYREYSPLHF.

CDR3 in amino acids: CASSDGGGGDTQYF. CDR3 sequence (DNA): TGCGCCAGCAGCGACGGCGGGGGGGGAGATACGCAGTATTTT. The chain has TRBV1 and TRBJ2-3; TRBD2 was called by the table and not checked on the DNA. TRBV1 is a known pseudogene. The length of the CDR3 is 14 residues.

The V and J genes are TRBV30 and TRBJ2-2; 12 bases are shared with TRBD2. Germline-derived CDR1 and CDR2 are GTSNPN and SVGIG (reference sequence). The CDR3 is 18 residues long. J was trimmed by 5 bases and V by 2 bases; bases with no gene match: 12. Written as DNA, the CDR3 is TGTGCCTGGAGTAAAACAGGACTAGCGGGGATGGGGACCGGGGAGCTGTTTTTT. This translates into CAWSKTGLAGMGTGELFF.

This clone was observed a handful of times. J is TRBJ1-2 and V is TRBV29-1; D call uncertain. V was shortened by 0 bases and J by 8 bases, with 16 bases between the two germline ends. Germline V gene data show CDR1 as SQVTM and CDR2 as ANQGSEA. This CDR3 contains 14 residues. The CDR3: CSVEDKRWQLGYTF. CDR3 sequence (DNA): TGCAGCGTTGAAGATAAGAGGTGGCAGCTGGGCTACACCTTC.

This clone was seen a few times. The V and J genes are TRBV11-3 and TRBJ1-2; 7 bases fit TRBD1. After removal of 3 bases from V and 0 bases from J, the junction contained 7 bases not matched to a gene. This CDR3 is 16 amino acids long. Germline lookup yields CDR1 SGHNT and CDR2 YENEEA. CDR3 nucleotides: TGTGCCAGCAGCTTTTTAACAGGGGCAGCTAACTATGGCTACACCTTC. It translates to CASSFLTGAANYGYTF.

The table lists this clone with a few counts. V is TRBV9 and J is TRBJ2-1; D might be TRBD2 (5 bases). With 3 bases removed from V and 3 bases from J, the gap between germline ends came to 7 bases. The CDR3 length is 13 residues. CDR1 and CDR2 (germline): SGDLS, YYNGEE. CDR3 bases: TGTGCCAGCAGCGCCGGGATCTACAATGAGCAGTTCTTC. Translated: CASSAGIYNEQFF.

The chain uses TRBV7-7 and TRBJ1-2; unclear D gene. This CDR3 contains 14 residues. V dropped 5 bases and J dropped 0 bases, with 10 bases sitting between them. The germline V gene encodes CDR1 SSHAT and CDR2 FNYEAQ (reference sequence). The CDR3 protein is CASSRRPANYGYTF. Written as DNA, the CDR3 is TGTGCCAGCAGCCGCCGACCGGCTAACTATGGCTACACCTTC.

This rearrangement joins TRBV9 to TRBJ2-1; D might be TRBD2 (6 bases). The germline V gene has CDR1 SGDLS and CDR2 YYNGEE. Trimming cost V 0 bases and J 8 bases, with 18 bases left between them. The CDR3 sequence is 16 residues long. The CDR3 bases are TGTGCCAGCAGCGTAGCCGCCGGCGGGGCTGTATATGAGCAGTTCTTC. It is translated as CASSVAAGGAVYEQFF. Looking up the rest from reference TRBV9 and TRBJ2-1 gives the full variable domain: DSGVTQTPKHLITATGQRVTLRCSPRSGDLSVYWYQQSLDQGLQFLIQYYNGEERAKGNILERFSAQQFPDLHSELNLSSLELGDSALYFCASSVAAGGAVYEQFFGPGTRLTVL.

This clone is labeled medium-sized. The chain couples TRBV11-3 to TRBJ2-6, with TRBD1 matching over 7 bases. The CDR3 extends over 17 amino acids. Germline values: CDR1 SGHNT, CDR2 YENEEA. Trimming cost V 3 bases and J 0 bases; bases outside gene matches: 5. CDR3 sequence (DNA): TGTGCCAGCAGCTTGGACAGGACCCTCTCTGGGGCCAACGTCCTGACTTTC. Translated: CASSLDRTLSGANVLTF.

The chain combines TRBV19 with TRBJ2-1, with TRBD1 identical over 9 bases. J lost 4 bases, V lost 6 bases, and 7 bases had no gene match. The CDR3 length is 15 residues. Germline CDR1 and CDR2: LNHDA and SQIVND (reference sequence). The CDR3 nucleotides read TGTGCCAGTAGGACCCGGGACAGGGTGTACAATGAGCAGTTCTTC. Its protein product is CASRTRDRVYNEQFF.

The J gene is TRBJ2-2, the V gene TRBV10-3, with D perhaps being TRBD1 or TRBD2 (6 bases each). The V gene lost 10 bases and the J gene lost 4 bases, with 13 bases spanning the gap. The CDR3 has 13 amino acids. From germline, CDR1 is ENHRY and CDR2 SYGVKD. CDR3 protein: CASGDIRTGELFF. Here the CDR3 DNA reads TGTGCCAGCGGGGACATACGCACCGGGGAGCTGTTTTTT.

This clone came up a few times. J is TRBJ2-5 and V is TRBV10-2; 11 bases agree with TRBD2. This CDR3 comprises 16 residues. V shed 6 bases, J shed 2 bases, and the junction held 8 bases outside the gene matches. Germline CDR1 and CDR2: WSHSY and SAAADI. The CDR3 DNA reads as TGCGCCAGCAGGGCCCCCGGGACTAGCGGACAAGAGACCCAGTACTTC. It codes for CASRAPGTSGQETQYF.

CDR3 loop: CASSYRLLNSPLHF. The CDR3, as DNA: TGCGCCAGCAGTTATAGGTTGTTAAATTCACCCCTCCACTTT. This sequence joins TRBV10-2 and TRBJ1-6; D is unclear. From germline, CDR1 is WSHSY and CDR2 SAAADI. The V end was cut by 5 bases, the J end by 7 bases, with 12 bases between. The CDR3 is 14 residues long.